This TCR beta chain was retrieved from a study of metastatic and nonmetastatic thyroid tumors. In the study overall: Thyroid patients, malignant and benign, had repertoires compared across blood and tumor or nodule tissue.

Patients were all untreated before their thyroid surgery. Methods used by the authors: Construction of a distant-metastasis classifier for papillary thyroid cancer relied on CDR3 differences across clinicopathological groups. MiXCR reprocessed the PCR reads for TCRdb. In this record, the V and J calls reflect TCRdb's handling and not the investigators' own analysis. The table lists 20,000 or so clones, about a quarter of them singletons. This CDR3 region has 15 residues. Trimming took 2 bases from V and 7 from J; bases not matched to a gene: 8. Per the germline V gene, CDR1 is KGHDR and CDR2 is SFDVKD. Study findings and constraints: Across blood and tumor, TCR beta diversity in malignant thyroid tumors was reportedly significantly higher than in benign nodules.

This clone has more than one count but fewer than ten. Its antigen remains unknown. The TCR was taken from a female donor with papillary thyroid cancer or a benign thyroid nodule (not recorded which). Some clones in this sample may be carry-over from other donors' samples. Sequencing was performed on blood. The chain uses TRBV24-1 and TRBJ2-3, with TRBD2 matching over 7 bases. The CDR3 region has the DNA TGTGCCACCAGTGATTCGAGCGGGACGACAAATACGCAGTATTTT. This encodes CATSDSSGTTNTQYF.